The next 3 T cell receptor beta chains were all read from a single sample in a study of blood T cells in healthy people across ages. A sample-barcoded 5' primer and a J-beta primer mix were used in a second PCR of roughly 7 to 11 cycles. From the 5' RACE reads, TCRdb called clonotypes with MiXCR, one entry per CDR3 protein. Here the sample spans around 1,000,000 distinct CDR3 sequences, about 23% being singletons. The sample also formed part of further work on T cells of mothers and their children.

Material for sequencing was blood. The receptors come from a girl aged 2 to 10 in good health.

This clonotype was detected only a few times. This rearrangement joins TRBV21-1 to TRBJ1-2; the table's D call TRBD1 went unverified against the DNA. TRBV21-1 is designated a pseudogene. CDR3 size: 14 residues. The CDR3 DNA is TGTGCCAGCAGCAAAGAAGGGACCAACTATGGCTACACCTTC. Translating gives CASSKEGTNYGYTF.

The CDR3 sequence: CASSFRPRGEQYF. The CDR3, as DNA: TGTGCCAGCAGTTTTAGACCCCGGGGCGAGCAGTACTTC. The chain has TRBV25-1 and TRBJ2-7, with D possibly being TRBD2 (5 bases). Germline V gives CDR1 MGHDK, CDR2 SYGVNS. This CDR3 has 13 residues. V was trimmed by 5 bases and J by 6 bases, leaving 14 bases between them.

The CDR3: CSETIVSERWNNEQFF. CDR3 sequence (DNA): TGCAGTGAGACCATCGTTAGCGAGCGGTGGAACAATGAGCAGTTCTTC. V gene TRBV20-1 combines with J gene TRBJ2-1; the D gene is possibly TRBD2 (5 bases). The V gene lost 7 bases and the J gene lost 5 bases, with 24 bases spanning the gap. The CDR3 loop spans 16 amino acids. Germline CDR1 reads DFQATT; CDR2 reads SNEGSKA (reference sequence).